The 18 T cell receptor beta chains listed next were all sequenced from one sample in a study of shared clonotypes between healthy human individuals. Method: immunoSEQ multiplex PCR; TCRdb's copy keeps in-frame clones and lacks some. Among 950,000 to 1,300,000 clones listed, 65% to 80% were seen once. The sample consisted of memory CD4+ T cells sorted from blood. The subset denotes: CD45RA-negative fraction. The receptors here all came from a young man in good health.

This clone appeared a few times. The rearrangement links TRBV6-6 to TRBJ1-3; D ambiguous. CDR3 size: 14 residues. The germline gives CDR1 MNHNY, CDR2 SVGAGI (reference sequence). Trimming stripped 6 bases from V and 0 bases from J, with 9 bases between. The CDR3 sequence is CASRKGISGNTIYF. CDR3 nucleotide sequence: TGTGCCAGCAGAAAAGGAATCTCTGGAAACACCATATATTTT.

This clone was seen a handful of times. The chain is built from TRBV5-6 and TRBJ1-1; no clear D. V lost 4 bases to trimming and J lost 1 base, with 8 bases between them. Germline CDR1 and CDR2: SGHDT and YYEEEE. This CDR3 has 13 amino acids. The CDR3 DNA follows: TGTGCCAGCAGCCGGCAGAGGAACACTGAAGCTTTCTTT. Translated, it gives CASSRQRNTEAFF.

The genes are TRBV15 and TRBJ2-1; the match to TRBD2 covers 7 bases. CDR3 length: 19 amino acids. The germline gives CDR1 LNHNV, CDR2 YYDKDF (reference sequence). V lost 0 bases and J lost 0; bases outside the gene matches: 11. The CDR3 DNA is TGTGCCACCAGCAGAGAAGGCTGGGCTAGCGGAAGCTCCTACAATGAGCAGTTCTTC. Translation gives CATSREGWASGSSYNEQFF.

J is TRBJ2-5 and V is TRBV7-6, with 8 nucleotides matching TRBD2. Per the germline V gene, CDR1 is SGHVS and CDR2 is FNYEAQ. Losses at the gene ends were 3 bases for V and 1 base for J; bases not matched to a gene: 4. This CDR3 is built from 15 residues. The CDR3 spells CASSFSAGVQETQYF. The CDR3 nucleotides read TGTGCCAGCAGCTTTTCAGCGGGGGTCCAAGAGACCCAGTACTTC. The whole variable domain, remainder taken from reference TRBV7-6 and TRBJ2-5, is GAGVSQSPRYKVTKRGQDVALRCDPISGHVSLYWYRQALGQGPEFLTYFNYEAQQDKSGLPNDRFSAERPEGSISTLTIQRTEQRDSAMYRCASSFSAGVQETQYFGPGTRLLVL.

This clone was seen once. The gene calls are TRBV29-1 and TRBJ2-7; D uncertain. The ends were cut back, 3 bases at V and 4 bases at J, with 22 bases in the middle. This CDR3 has 16 amino acids. Germline CDR1 is SQVTM and CDR2 is ANQGSEA. The CDR3 DNA reads as TGCAGCGTTGATCTGGGCAGGACGTCCGTGGGGTACGAGCAGTACTTC. Amino acids: CSVDLGRTSVGYEQYF.

V gene TRBV4-1 combines with J gene TRBJ1-1, with D tentatively TRBD1 (6 bases). The CDR3 covers 15 residues. The ends were cut back, 2 bases at V and 2 bases at J, with 12 bases in the middle. Germline loops: CDR1 MGHRA, CDR2 YSYEKL. CDR3: CASSQRTDQNTEAFF. The CDR3 nucleotides are TGCGCCAGCAGCCAAAGGACAGACCAAAACACTGAAGCTTTCTTT.

There are a few counts of this clone. The sample holds other DNA sequences that translate to the same CDR3. The chain carries TRBV5-8 and TRBJ2-3; D is undetermined. The CDR3 sequence is 11 residues long. CDR1 and CDR2 (germline): SGHTS, YDEGEE. V dropped 2 bases and J dropped 3 bases, with 1 base sitting between them. The CDR3 DNA reads TGTGCCAGCAGCTTTACAGATACGCAGTATTTT. It is translated as CASSFTDTQYF.

This clone was seen more than once but under ten times. This chain links TRBV30 with TRBJ2-2; weak D call: TRBD2 (5 bases). This CDR3 comprises 16 residues. Per germline, CDR1 GTSNPN and CDR2 SVGIG (reference sequence). The V and J ends lost 3 bases and 1 base respectively, with 15 bases between them. CDR3 bases: TGTGCCTGGAGGTGGGAGATGATGCGGAACACCGGGGAGCTGTTTTTT. Amino acid sequence: CAWRWEMMRNTGELFF.

This chain uses TRBV5-5 with TRBJ1-3; D is undetermined. The germline V gene encodes CDR1 SGHKS and CDR2 YYEKEE (reference sequence). With 2 bases removed from V and 4 bases from J, the gap between germline ends came to 10 bases. The CDR3 consists of 14 residues. The CDR3 DNA sequence: TGTGCCAGCAGCTTACGGGGAGGAGGAAACACCATATATTTT. Translation gives CASSLRGGGNTIYF.

The J gene is TRBJ1-5, the V gene TRBV10-3, with D possibly matching TRBD1 (6 bases). CDR3 length equals 17 residues. Per the germline V gene, CDR1 is ENHRY and CDR2 is SYGVKD. V lost 0 bases, J lost 3 bases, and 15 bases lay in between. CDR3 residues: CAISESLVQGNNQPQHF. CDR3 sequence (DNA): TGTGCCATCAGTGAGTCTTTAGTACAGGGAAACAATCAGCCCCAGCATTTT.

The V and J genes are TRBV29-1 and TRBJ1-5; a possible D gene is TRBD1 (5 bases). From germline, CDR1 is SQVTM and CDR2 ANQGSEA. The CDR3 runs 13 residues. Trimming took off 4 bases at V and 6 bases at J, with 13 bases between the two ends. The CDR3 sequence is CSVVGGGGQPQHF. The CDR3, as DNA: TGCAGCGTTGTGGGGGGGGGAGGTCAGCCCCAGCATTTT. The full variable domain, rest sourced from reference TRBV29-1 and TRBJ1-5, is SAVISQKPSRDICQRGTSLTIQCQVDSQVTMMFWYRQQPGQSLTLIATANQGSEATYESGFVIDKFPISRPNLTFSTLTVSNMSPEDSSIYLCSVVGGGGQPQHFGDGTRLSIL.

This chain connects TRBV6-5 to TRBJ2-7; D assignment may be TRBD1 or TRBD2 (7 bases each). Germline CDR1 and CDR2: MNHEY and SVGAGI. The CDR3 extends over 15 amino acids. Trimming shortened V by 5 bases and J by 6 bases, and 20 bases separated the two germline ends. Here the CDR3 DNA reads TGTGCCAGCAGTATCAGGGGGGGGGCACAGGGCGAGCAGTACTTC. Translation gives CASSIRGGAQGEQYF.

This clone was found once. The chain uses TRBV5-4 and TRBJ2-3; either TRBD1 or TRBD2 may fit D (5 bases each). CDR1 and CDR2 (germline): SGHNT, YYREEE (reference sequence). This CDR3 has 15 residues. V gave up 3 bases and J gave up 1 base, with 12 bases separating them. The CDR3, as DNA: TGTGCCAGCAGCTCACCGGGGCTCGGCACAGATACGCAGTATTTT. Amino acids: CASSSPGLGTDTQYF.

This CDR3 is CASSETSGGRLGTQYF. As DNA, the CDR3 is TGCGCCAGCAGTGAGACTAGCGGGGGACGTCTAGGGACCCAGTACTTC. The chain is built from TRBV10-1 and TRBJ2-5, with TRBD2 identical over 11 bases. Looked up from germline, CDR1 is WNHNN and CDR2 is SYGVQD (reference sequence). The V segment lost 2 bases and the J segment 7 bases; nucleotides outside the gene matches: 9. CDR3 length: 16 residues.

This clone was recorded a few times. The chain carries TRBV29-1 and TRBJ1-3; D uncertain. The CDR3 contains 15 residues. Trimming cost V 6 bases and J 0 bases, with 15 bases left between them. The germline CDR1 and CDR2 sequences are SQVTM and ANQGSEA. The CDR3 region is CSVEPGSGSGNTIYF. CDR3 in DNA: TGCAGCGTGGAACCAGGCTCCGGCTCTGGAAACACCATATATTTT. Using reference TRBV29-1 and TRBJ1-3 for the parts outside the CDR3, the full variable domain is SAVISQKPSRDICQRGTSLTIQCQVDSQVTMMFWYRQQPGQSLTLIATANQGSEATYESGFVIDKFPISRPNLTFSTLTVSNMSPEDSSIYLCSVEPGSGSGNTIYFGEGSWLTVV.

J is TRBJ1-5 and V is TRBV15; TRBD1 matches at 7 bases. V trimming: 0 bases; J trimming: 9 bases; junction bases outside the gene matches: 8. The germline V gene encodes CDR1 LNHNV and CDR2 YYDKDF (reference sequence). The CDR3 consists of 15 residues. The chain's CDR3 is CATSREMTGSTPQHF. CDR3 DNA: TGTGCCACCAGCAGAGAGATGACAGGGTCCACGCCCCAGCATTTT.

CDR3 coding DNA: TGTGCCAGCAGGGGATCGCGAAACACCATATATTTT. It is translated as CASRGSRNTIYF. The chain joins TRBV25-1 to TRBJ1-3; no definite D call. V lost 6 bases, J lost 5 bases, and 8 bases lay in between. The CDR3 covers 12 residues. The germline gives CDR1 MGHDK, CDR2 SYGVNS.

This clone was counted between two and nine times. This chain connects TRBV5-8 to TRBJ1-2; 8 bases line up with TRBD1. Germline V gene data show CDR1 as SGHTS and CDR2 as YDEGEE. Trimming took 4 bases from V and 7 from J; bases not matched to a gene: 9. The CDR3 runs to 14 residues. The chain's CDR3 is CASSTGQGKSGYTF. CDR3 coding DNA: TGTGCCAGCAGCACAGGACAGGGAAAAAGTGGCTACACCTTC. Supplemented by reference TRBV5-8 and TRBJ1-2, the full variable domain reads EAGVTQSPTHLIKTRGQQATLRCSPISGHTSVYWYQQALGLGLQFLLWYDEGEERNRGNFPPRFSGRQFPNYSSELNVNALELEDSALYLCASSTGQGKSGYTFGSGTRLTVV.